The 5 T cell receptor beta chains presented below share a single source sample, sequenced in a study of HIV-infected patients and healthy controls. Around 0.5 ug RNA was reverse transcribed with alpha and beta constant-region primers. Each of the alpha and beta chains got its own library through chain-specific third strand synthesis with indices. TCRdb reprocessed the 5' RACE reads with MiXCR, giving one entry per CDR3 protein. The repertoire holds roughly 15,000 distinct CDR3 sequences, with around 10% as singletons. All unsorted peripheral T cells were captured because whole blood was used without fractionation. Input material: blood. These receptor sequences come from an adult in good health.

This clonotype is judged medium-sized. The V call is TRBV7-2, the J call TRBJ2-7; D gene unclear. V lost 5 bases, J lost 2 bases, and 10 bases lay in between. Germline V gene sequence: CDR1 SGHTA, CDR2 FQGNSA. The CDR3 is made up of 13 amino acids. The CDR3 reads CASSPTDAYEQYF. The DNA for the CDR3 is TGTGCCAGCAGCCCGACGGACGCCTACGAGCAGTACTTC.

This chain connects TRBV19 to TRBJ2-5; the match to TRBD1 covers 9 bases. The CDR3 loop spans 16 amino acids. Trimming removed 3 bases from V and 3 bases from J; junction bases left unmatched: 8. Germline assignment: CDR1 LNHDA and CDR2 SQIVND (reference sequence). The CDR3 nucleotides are TGTGCCAGTAGTATGCGAACCCGGACAGGGGAAGAGACCCAGTACTTC. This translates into CASSMRTRTGEETQYF.

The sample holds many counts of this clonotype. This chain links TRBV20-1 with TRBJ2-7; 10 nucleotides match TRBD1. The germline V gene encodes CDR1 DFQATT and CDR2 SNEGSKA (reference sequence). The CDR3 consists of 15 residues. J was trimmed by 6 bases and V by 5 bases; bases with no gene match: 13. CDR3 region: CSALKGGTGEAEQYF. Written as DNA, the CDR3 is TGCAGTGCTCTGAAGGGGGGGACAGGGGAAGCCGAGCAGTACTTC.

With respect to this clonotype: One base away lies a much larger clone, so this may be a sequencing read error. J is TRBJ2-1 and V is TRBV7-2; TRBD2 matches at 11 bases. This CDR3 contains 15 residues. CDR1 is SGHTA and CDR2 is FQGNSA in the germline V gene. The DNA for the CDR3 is TGTGCCAGCAGCGGGGGACTAGCGGCTTACAATGATCAGTTCTTC. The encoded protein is CASSGGLAAYNDQFF.

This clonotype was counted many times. CDR3 bases: TGTGCCACCAGTGATAAGCGCTACAATGAGCAGTTCTTC. Its translation is CATSDKRYNEQFF. The chain has TRBV24-1 and TRBJ2-1; D gene ambiguous. The V gene lost 3 bases and the J gene lost 3 bases, with 5 bases spanning the gap. The CDR3 has 13 amino acids. Germline CDR1 KGHDR, CDR2 SFDVKD.